The following is a T cell receptor beta chain sequence with its context. Its cognate antigen is unknown. TCRalpha and TCRbeta libraries used 5'RACE with constant-segment primers and UMIs. TCRdb processed the 5' RACE reads anew with MiXCR; each CDR3 protein has one entry. In the table there are tens of thousands of distinct CDR3 sequences, over 7.5% of which are singletons. The record originates from a study of T-cell memory formation after mild COVID-19. Trimming cost V 4 bases and J 3 bases; bases outside gene matches: 1. The CDR3 totals 13 residues. Germline loops: CDR1 SGHTA, CDR2 FQGTGA. Notes on the study in general: Pre-infection memory harbored some responding clones, suggesting cross-reactive memory joined.

The sequenced sample was PBMCs or a T cell subset sorted from them (not recorded which). This receptor was taken from a man younger than 35 who had mild COVID-19 (a few samples of this study predate the infection). Cell type and time point are not known. The J gene is TRBJ2-3, the V gene TRBV7-3; 7 bases line up with TRBD1. The CDR3 here is CASSSGQTDTQYF. In DNA, the CDR3 is TGTGCCAGCAGCTCGGGACAGACAGATACGCAGTATTTT.